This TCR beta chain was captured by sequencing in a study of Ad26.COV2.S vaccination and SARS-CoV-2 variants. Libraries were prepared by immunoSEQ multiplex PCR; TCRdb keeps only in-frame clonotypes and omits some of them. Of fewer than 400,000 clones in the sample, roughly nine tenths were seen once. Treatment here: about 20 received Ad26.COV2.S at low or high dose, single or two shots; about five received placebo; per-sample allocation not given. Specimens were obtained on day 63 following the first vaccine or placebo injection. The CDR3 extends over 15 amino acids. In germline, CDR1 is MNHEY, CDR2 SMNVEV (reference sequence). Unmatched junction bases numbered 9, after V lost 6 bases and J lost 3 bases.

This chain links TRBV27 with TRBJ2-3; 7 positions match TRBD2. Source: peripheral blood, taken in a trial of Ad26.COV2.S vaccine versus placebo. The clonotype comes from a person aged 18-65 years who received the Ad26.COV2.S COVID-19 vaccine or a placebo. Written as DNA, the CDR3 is TGTGCCAGCAGATGGGGGGGGGTCACGACAGATACGCAGTATTTT. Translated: CASRWGGVTTDTQYF.